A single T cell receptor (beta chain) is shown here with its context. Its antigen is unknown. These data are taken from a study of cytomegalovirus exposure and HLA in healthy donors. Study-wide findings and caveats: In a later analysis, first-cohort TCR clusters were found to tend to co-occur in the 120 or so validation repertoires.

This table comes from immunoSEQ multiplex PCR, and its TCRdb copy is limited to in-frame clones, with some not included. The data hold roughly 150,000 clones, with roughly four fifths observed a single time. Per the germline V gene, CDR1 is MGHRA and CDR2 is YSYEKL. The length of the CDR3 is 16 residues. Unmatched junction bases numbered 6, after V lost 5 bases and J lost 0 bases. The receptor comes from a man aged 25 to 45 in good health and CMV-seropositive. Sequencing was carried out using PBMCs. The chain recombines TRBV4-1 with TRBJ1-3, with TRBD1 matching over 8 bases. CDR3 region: CASSRDRGLSGNTIYF. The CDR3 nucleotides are TGCGCCAGCAGCAGAGACAGGGGCCTCTCTGGAAACACCATATATTTT.